The 32 T cell receptor beta chains below were found in one sample sequenced in a study of T cell responses to AZD1222 COVID-19 vaccine. Clones were sequenced by immunoSEQ multiplex PCR, and TCRdb holds only the in-frame ones, with some missing. The sample gives 110,000 to 150,000 clones, more than 85% of which show up once; more than 10% is in the top ten. The input for sequencing was peripheral blood, taken after recovery from COVID-19. The source is an adult who had recovered from COVID-19.

J is TRBJ2-1 and V is TRBV5-1; 7 bases are shared with TRBD2. The germline CDR1 and CDR2 sequences are SGHRS and YFSETQ. V dropped 1 base and J dropped 6; count of bases not matched to a gene: 7. The CDR3 has 15 residues. The CDR3 sequence: CASSLISGAGNEQFF. The CDR3 DNA sequence: TGCGCCAGCAGCTTGATAAGCGGGGCTGGCAATGAGCAGTTCTTC.

The chain joins TRBV19 to TRBJ2-7, with TRBD1 matching over 7 bases. This CDR3 comprises 15 residues. CDR1 and CDR2 (germline): LNHDA, SQIVND (reference sequence). V lost 3 bases, J lost 4 bases, and 9 bases stayed unmatched. The CDR3 sequence is CASSIRTGQMYEQYF. The CDR3 DNA follows: TGTGCCAGTAGTATTAGGACAGGACAAATGTACGAGCAGTACTTC. The whole variable domain, filled in from reference TRBV19 and TRBJ2-7, reads DGGITQSPKYLFRKEGQNVTLSCEQNLNHDAMYWYRQDPGQGLRLIYYSQIVNDFQKGDIAEGYSVSREKKESFPLTVTSAQKNPTAFYLCASSIRTGQMYEQYFGPGTRLTVT.

The chain is built from TRBV3-1 (or the pseudogene TRBV3-2) and TRBJ2-5; 8 bases are a match to TRBD2. The CDR3 runs to 17 residues. V lost 0 bases, J lost 5 bases, and 11 bases stayed unmatched. Germline lookup yields CDR1 LGHDT and CDR2 YNNKEL (reference sequence). The CDR3 here is CASSQDSSGRGQETQYF. CDR3 bases: TGTGCCAGCAGCCAAGATTCGAGCGGGAGAGGGCAGGAGACCCAGTACTTC.

The V call is TRBV5-1, the J call TRBJ2-1, with TRBD2 identical over 8 bases. The trim removed 0 bases at V and 8 bases at J, leaving 4 bases unmatched. The germline V gene has CDR1 SGHRS and CDR2 YFSETQ. This CDR3 is built from 14 residues. The CDR3 sequence is CASSLGLAGYEQFF. The CDR3 DNA is TGCGCCAGCAGCTTGGGGCTAGCGGGCTATGAGCAGTTCTTC.

V gene TRBV7-6 combines with J gene TRBJ1-6; unclear D gene. The CDR3 spans 16 residues. V was cut by 0 bases and J by 5 bases, with 11 bases left in between. Germline lookup yields CDR1 SGHVS and CDR2 FNYEAQ. The CDR3 sequence: CASSLAFRRNNSPLHF. The CDR3, as DNA: TGTGCCAGCAGCTTAGCGTTCCGGAGAAATAATTCACCCCTCCACTTT. Using reference TRBV7-6 and TRBJ1-6 for the parts outside the CDR3, the full variable domain is GAGVSQSPRYKVTKRGQDVALRCDPISGHVSLYWYRQALGQGPEFLTYFNYEAQQDKSGLPNDRFSAERPEGSISTLTIQRTEQRDSAMYRCASSLAFRRNNSPLHFGNGTRLTVT.

This chain links TRBV2 with TRBJ2-7; D is perhaps TRBD1 or TRBD2 (5 bases each). The CDR3 has 17 residues. The V gene lost 1 base and the J gene lost 1 base, with 17 bases spanning the gap. Germline V gene sequence: CDR1 SNHLY, CDR2 FYNNEI. In DNA form, the CDR3 reads TGTGCCAGCAGTGAAGGTGGGGCGGGCATAGCATCCTACGAGCAGTACTTC. It specifies CASSEGGAGIASYEQYF.

The chain couples TRBV9 to TRBJ1-4, with D tentatively TRBD1 (5 bases). CDR1 SGDLS and CDR2 YYNGEE come from the germline V gene. CDR3 size: 13 residues. Trimming stripped 2 bases from V and 7 bases from J, with 9 bases between. The CDR3 reads CASSVGRAEKLFF. In DNA, the CDR3 is TGTGCCAGCAGCGTGGGCAGGGCTGAAAAACTGTTTTTT.

V gene TRBV7-3 combines with J gene TRBJ2-1, with TRBD2 as a possible D gene (5 bases). This CDR3 region has 13 residues. V dropped 3 bases and J dropped 9 bases, with 12 bases sitting between them. Germline V gene data show CDR1 as SGHTA and CDR2 as FQGTGA. In DNA form, the CDR3 reads TGTGCCAGCAGCTTGTATCGTGAGGGTGAGCAGTTCTTC. Translation: CASSLYREGEQFF. The whole variable domain, remainder taken from reference TRBV7-3 and TRBJ2-1, is GAGVSQTPSNKVTEKGKYVELRCDPISGHTALYWYRQSLGQGPEFLIYFQGTGAADDSGLPNDRFFAVRPEGSVSTLKIQRTERGDSAVYLCASSLYREGEQFFGPGTRLTVL.

This chain connects TRBV3-1 (or the pseudogene TRBV3-2) to TRBJ2-7; the D gene is possibly TRBD2 (6 bases). The CDR3 runs 16 residues. CDR1 is LGHDT, CDR2 YNNKEL, per germline (reference sequence). V shed 3 bases and J shed 0 bases, with 15 bases lying between them. The CDR3 region is CASSHDPSESSYEQYF. CDR3 in DNA: TGTGCCAGCAGCCATGATCCTAGCGAGAGCTCCTACGAGCAGTACTTC.

This CDR3 is CASSFQGGNEQYF. CDR3 coding DNA: TGCGCCAGCAGCTTTCAGGGGGGCAACGAGCAGTACTTC. V is TRBV5-1 and J is TRBJ2-7; TRBD1 might be the D (7 bases). This CDR3 spans 13 amino acids. CDR1 and CDR2 (germline): SGHRS, YFSETQ. V was shortened by 2 bases and J by 5 bases, with 11 bases between the two germline ends.

The chain employs TRBV19 and TRBJ2-2; D gene ambiguous. This CDR3 spans 15 amino acids. V dropped 2 bases and J dropped 0 bases, with 7 bases sitting between them. Germline loops: CDR1 LNHDA, CDR2 SQIVND (reference sequence). CDR3 in DNA: TGTGCCAGTAGTATATCTTCATCGAACACCGGGGAGCTGTTTTTT. Protein sequence: CASSISSSNTGELFF.

This clone was picked up one time. The J gene is TRBJ1-5, the V gene TRBV19; D is undetermined. V dropped 3 bases and J dropped 5 bases, with 17 bases sitting between them. The CDR3 contains 16 residues. In germline, CDR1 is LNHDA, CDR2 SQIVND (reference sequence). CDR3 protein: CASSINVGREDQPQHF. The CDR3 DNA reads as TGTGCCAGTAGTATTAATGTTGGAAGGGAGGATCAGCCCCAGCATTTT.

V and J are TRBV7-2 and TRBJ2-1; weak D call: TRBD2 (6 bases). Germline CDR1 reads SGHTA; CDR2 reads FQGNSA. The CDR3 length is 15 residues. V was trimmed by 4 bases and J by 7 bases, leaving 17 bases between them. The CDR3 is CASSSWGRHNNEQFF. As DNA, the CDR3 is TGTGCCAGCAGCTCATGGGGGAGGCACAATAATGAGCAGTTCTTC.

The chain joins TRBV13 to TRBJ2-2, with D unresolved. V lost 5 bases to trimming and J lost 4 bases, with 11 bases between them. Germline-derived CDR1 and CDR2 are PRHDT and FYEKMQ (reference sequence). This CDR3 comprises 14 residues. This chain's CDR3 is CASSPSPGTGELFF. The CDR3 coding sequence is TGTGCCAGCAGCCCGTCGCCCGGCACCGGGGAGCTGTTTTTT.

The J gene is TRBJ1-2, the V gene TRBV6-2 or TRBV6-3; 8 bases are shared with TRBD1. Germline lookup yields CDR1 MNHEY and CDR2 SVGEGT. The CDR3 contains 14 residues. V trimming: 2 bases; J trimming: 6 bases; junction bases outside the gene matches: 5. Here the CDR3 reads CASSYGTGGNGYTF. The CDR3 nucleotides read TGTGCCAGCAGTTACGGGACAGGCGGCAATGGCTACACCTTC.

V and J are TRBV28 and TRBJ2-3; D is uncertain. Germline-derived CDR1 and CDR2 are MDHEN and SYDVKM. Trimming took 3 bases from V and 4 from J, leaving 11 bases between them. The CDR3 length is 14 residues. CDR3 sequence reads: CASSFRGPADTQYF. Written as DNA, the CDR3 is TGTGCCAGCAGTTTCCGAGGTCCGGCAGATACGCAGTATTTT.

The V gene is TRBV11-2, the J gene TRBJ1-1, with a weak D call TRBD1 (5 bases). Germline V gene sequence: CDR1 SGHAT, CDR2 FQNNGV. V lost 1 base and J 2 bases, leaving 11 bases between the germline ends. This CDR3 has 15 residues. In DNA, the CDR3 is TGTGCCAGCAGCTTAGGGCCCCAGGGAAACACTGAAGCTTTCTTT. Its translation is CASSLGPQGNTEAFF.

The rearrangement uses TRBV28 and TRBJ1-5, with TRBD1 matching 8 bases. Germline CDR1 is MDHEN and CDR2 is SYDVKM. V shed 5 bases, J shed 7 bases, and the junction held 10 bases outside the gene matches. The CDR3 loop spans 15 amino acids. CDR3 DNA sequence: TGTGCCAGCAGTAAGACAGGGGACAGAGGGCAGCCCCAGCATTTT. This gives the protein CASSKTGDRGQPQHF.

V is TRBV7-9 and J is TRBJ2-2, with 10 bases aligning to TRBD2. Germline V gives CDR1 SEHNR, CDR2 FQNEAQ (reference sequence). The ends lost 5 bases at V and 6 bases at J; junction bases unmatched: 9. CDR3 length: 16 residues. The CDR3 is CASSPHTGTSAGELFF. As DNA, the CDR3 is TGTGCCAGCAGCCCACATACCGGGACTAGCGCCGGGGAGCTGTTTTTT.

The V gene is TRBV15, the J gene TRBJ2-7; D might be TRBD2 (5 bases). The germline V gene has CDR1 LNHNV and CDR2 YYDKDF (reference sequence). The V and J ends lost 0 bases and 4 bases respectively, with 7 bases between them. The CDR3 runs to 13 residues. This chain's CDR3 is CATSRDPGYEQYF. CDR3 sequence (DNA): TGTGCCACCAGCAGAGACCCGGGGTACGAGCAGTACTTC. The whole variable domain, filled in from reference TRBV15 and TRBJ2-7, reads DAMVIQNPRYQVTQFGKPVTLSCSQTLNHNVMYWYQQKSSQAPKLLFHYYDKDFNNEADTPDNFQSRRPNTSFCFLDIRSPGLGDTAMYLCATSRDPGYEQYFGPGTRLTVT.

The gene calls are TRBV6-5 and TRBJ2-1, with 8 bases lining up with TRBD1. Germline V gene data show CDR1 as MNHEY and CDR2 as SVGAGI. The CDR3 spans 15 residues. J lost 8 bases, V lost 2 bases, and 8 bases had no gene match. As DNA, the CDR3 is TGTGCCAGCAGTTACGTGGGGACAGGTGAGGATGAGCAGTTCTTC. Its protein is CASSYVGTGEDEQFF.

The chain couples TRBV5-6 to TRBJ1-1; the match to TRBD1 covers 9 bases. Unmatched junction bases numbered 12, after V lost 4 bases and J lost 5 bases. The CDR3 runs to 16 residues. CDR1 is SGHDT, CDR2 YYEEEE, per germline. The DNA of the CDR3 is TGTGCCAGCAGCGCGACCGGGACAGGGAGGGGGACTGAAGCTTTCTTT. It encodes CASSATGTGRGTEAFF. The complete variable domain, with remaining parts taken from reference TRBV5-6 and TRBJ1-1, reads DAGVTQSPTHLIKTRGQQVTLRCSPKSGHDTVSWYQQALGQGPQFIFQYYEEEERQRGNFPDRFSGHQFPNYSSELNVNALLLGDSALYLCASSATGTGRGTEAFFGQGTRLTVV.

The rearrangement joins TRBV3-1 (or the pseudogene TRBV3-2) to TRBJ2-4; 10 nucleotides agree with TRBD2. This CDR3 has 16 residues. The V and J ends lost 5 bases and 0 bases, in that order; junction bases with no gene match: 4. CDR1 LGHDT and CDR2 YNNKEL come from the germline V gene (reference sequence). The CDR3 bases are TGTGCCAGCAGCAGGACTAGCGGAATAGCCAAAAACATTCAGTACTTC. As protein: CASSRTSGIAKNIQYF.

J is TRBJ1-2 and V is TRBV28, with D perhaps TRBD1 (5 bases). The germline gives CDR1 MDHEN, CDR2 SYDVKM. The ends were cut back, 3 bases at V and 4 bases at J, with 15 bases in the middle. The CDR3 is made up of 15 amino acids. In nucleotides, the CDR3 is TGTGCCAGCAGTTTTCAAGACTGGGGCTTCTATGGCTACACCTTC. Its protein is CASSFQDWGFYGYTF.

V and J are TRBV27 and TRBJ1-2; D possibly corresponds to TRBD1 (5 bases). CDR3 length: 15 amino acids. Between the trimmed V and J ends, which lost 3 bases and 4 bases, there was a span of 15 bases. Germline V lookup: CDR1 MNHEY, CDR2 SMNVEV (reference sequence). This chain's CDR3 is CASSFSDRIGYGYTF. The CDR3 nucleotides are TGTGCCAGCAGTTTTTCTGACAGAATCGGCTATGGCTACACCTTC.

The chain joins TRBV27 to TRBJ2-5, with D possibly TRBD2 on 5 matching bases. The CDR3 has 14 residues. Trimming left V 0 bases short and J 2 bases short, with 7 bases between. Germline V CDR1 and CDR2: MNHEY, SMNVEV (reference sequence). The CDR3 DNA follows: TGTGCCAGCAGTTTATCGGACTTACAAGAGACCCAGTACTTC. Its translation: CASSLSDLQETQYF.

This rearrangement joins TRBV6-2 or TRBV6-3 to TRBJ2-1; D might be TRBD2 (5 bases). CDR1 is MNHEY, CDR2 SVGEGT, per germline. The CDR3 sequence is 13 residues long. V was shortened by 5 bases and J by 16 bases, with 21 bases between the two germline ends. This CDR3 reads CASSLHLREAEFF. As DNA, the CDR3 is TGTGCCAGCAGTCTCCACTTGAGGGAAGCGGAATTCTTC.

The V and J genes are TRBV5-6 and TRBJ2-1; 13 bases map to TRBD2. V shed 6 bases, J shed 13 bases, and the junction held 7 bases outside the gene matches. From germline, CDR1 is SGHDT and CDR2 YYEEEE. The CDR3 consists of 13 residues. The CDR3 bases are TGTGCCAGCACCTCGACTAGCGGGAGGCATCAGTTCTTC. Protein sequence: CASTSTSGRHQFF.

This sequence joins TRBV6-6 and TRBJ1-2, with D possibly TRBD1 on 5 matching bases. Germline V gene lookup returns CDR1 MNHNY and CDR2 SVGAGI (reference sequence). The V end was cut by 5 bases, the J end by 1 base, with 20 bases between. This CDR3 has 17 amino acids. The CDR3 DNA reads as TGTGCCAGCAGTCTAGTTTCCGGACACCAATTTAACTATGGCTACACCTTC. The encoded protein is CASSLVSGHQFNYGYTF.

This sequence joins TRBV5-8 and TRBJ2-1; 7 nucleotides align to TRBD2. CDR3 size: 13 residues. The ends lost 4 bases at V and 6 bases at J; junction bases unmatched: 4. Germline values: CDR1 SGHTS, CDR2 YDEGEE. The CDR3 spells CASSQRGVNEQFF. CDR3 DNA: TGTGCCAGCAGCCAACGGGGGGTCAATGAGCAGTTCTTC.

The chain is built from TRBV2 and TRBJ2-7; D unresolved. Germline V gene data show CDR1 as SNHLY and CDR2 as FYNNEI. CDR3 size: 12 residues. The V and J ends lost 5 bases and 2 bases respectively, with 7 bases between them. The CDR3, as DNA: TGTGCCAGCAGTCAACTCACCTACGAGCAGTACTTC. This sequence encodes CASSQLTYEQYF. Complete variable domain (other parts from reference TRBV2 and TRBJ2-7): EPEVTQTPSHQVTQMGQEVILRCVPISNHLYFYWYRQILGQKVEFLVSFYNNEISEKSEIFDDQFSVERPDGSNFTLKIRSTKLEDSAMYFCASSQLTYEQYFGPGTRLTVT.

The chain has TRBV14 and TRBJ2-4, with D unclear. There are 15 residues in the CDR3. Trimming stripped 1 base from V and 6 bases from J, with 13 bases between. Germline V gene lookup returns CDR1 SGHDN and CDR2 FVKESK. CDR3: CASSQGSGWGNIQYF. CDR3 sequence (DNA): TGTGCCAGCAGCCAAGGTTCCGGGTGGGGAAACATTCAGTACTTC.